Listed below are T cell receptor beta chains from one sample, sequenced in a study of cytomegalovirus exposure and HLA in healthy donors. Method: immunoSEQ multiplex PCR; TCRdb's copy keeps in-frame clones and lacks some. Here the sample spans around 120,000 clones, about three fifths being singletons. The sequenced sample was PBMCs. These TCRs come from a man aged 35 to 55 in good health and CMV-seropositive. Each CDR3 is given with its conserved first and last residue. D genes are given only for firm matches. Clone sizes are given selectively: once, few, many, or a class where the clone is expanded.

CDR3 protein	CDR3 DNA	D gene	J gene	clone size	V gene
CASSQRGTLAKNIQYF	TGTGCCAGCAGCCAGAGGGGGACGCTAGCCAAAAACATTCAGTACTTC	.	TRBJ2-4	once	TRBV14
CASSLGLAGALNTGELFF	TGCGCCAGCAGCTTGGGCTTAGCGGGGGCCCTTAACACCGGGGAGCTGTTTTTT	TRBD2	TRBJ2-2	.	TRBV5-1
CASRDRPISEAFF	TGTGCCAGCAGAGACAGACCCATTTCGGAAGCTTTCTTT	.	TRBJ1-1	.	TRBV27
CASSQESASGAYEQYF	TGCGCCAGCAGCCAAGAGTCGGCTAGCGGAGCCTACGAGCAGTACTTC	TRBD2	TRBJ2-7	.	TRBV4-3
CASSPIERASYEQYF	TGTGCCAGCTCACCAATTGAGAGGGCTTCCTACGAGCAGTACTTC	.	TRBJ2-7	.	TRBV18
CASSLSPGWDYGYTF	TGTGCCAGCAGTTTATCCCCGGGGTGGGACTATGGCTACACCTTC	.	TRBJ1-2	.	TRBV27
CAWSFGLGYNEQFF	TGTGCCTGGAGTTTCGGACTAGGCTACAATGAGCAGTTCTTC	TRBD2	TRBJ2-1	.	TRBV30
CAWLKAGNSPLHF	TGTGCCTGGCTCAAGGCGGGAAATTCACCCCTCCACTTT	.	TRBJ1-6	.	TRBV30
CASRGQMNSGELFF	TGTGCCAGCAGGGGACAGATGAACAGCGGGGAGCTGTTTTTT	TRBD1	TRBJ2-2	.	TRBV27
CASSSPLGAGGNEQYF	TGTGCCAGCAGTTCCCCTCTCGGAGCGGGAGGTAACGAGCAGTACTTC	TRBD2	TRBJ2-7	few	TRBV6-5
CASSQVGGQGTGELFF	TGTGCCAGCAGCCAAGTGGGGGGACAGGGGACCGGGGAGCTGTTTTTT	TRBD1	TRBJ2-2	.	TRBV4-2
CSVSTGSFTDTQYF	TGCAGCGTATCGACAGGCTCTTTCACAGATACGCAGTATTTT	.	TRBJ2-3	.	TRBV29-1
CASSRGSSTEAFF	TGTGCCAGCTCCCGGGGGAGTTCGACTGAAGCTTTCTTT	.	TRBJ1-1	few	TRBV7-3
CASSYRETGYGYTF	TGTGCCAGCAGTTACAGGGAAACAGGCTATGGCTACACCTTC	.	TRBJ1-2	.	TRBV6-5
CASSLARGRYNEQFF	TGTGCCAGCAGCTTGGCTAGAGGGCGGTACAATGAGCAGTTCTTC	.	TRBJ2-1	.	TRBV5-4
CASSRSPGERQPQHF	TGTGCCAGTAGTCGGTCCCCAGGGGAGAGGCAGCCCCAGCATTTT	.	TRBJ1-5	.	TRBV19
CASNAVAGGFYNEQFF	TGTGCCAGCAATGCAGTTGCGGGGGGATTTTACAATGAGCAGTTCTTC	TRBD2	TRBJ2-1	.	TRBV9
CSVGGDSDTQYF	TGCAGCGTTGGGGGGGATTCAGATACGCAGTATTTT	.	TRBJ2-3	.	TRBV29-1
CASRLLSGGSEQFF	TGTGCCAGCAGGCTACTATCGGGAGGTAGTGAGCAGTTCTTC	TRBD2	TRBJ2-1	.	TRBV6-5
CASSLANQETQYF	TGTGCCAGCAGCTTAGCCAACCAAGAGACCCAGTACTTC	.	TRBJ2-5	.	TRBV7-2
CASSTDRGHQPQHF	TGTGCCAGCAGTACGGACAGGGGGCATCAGCCCCAGCATTTT	TRBD1	TRBJ1-5	.	TRBV2
CASSLDAQGDIQYF	TGTGCCAGCAGCTTAGACGCACAGGGGGACATTCAGTACTTC	TRBD1	TRBJ2-4	.	TRBV7-6
CASSHRGGELFF	TGTGCCAGCAGCCACCGGGGCGGGGAGCTGTTTTTT	.	TRBJ2-2	.	TRBV9
CASTGTGTYEQYF	TGTGCCAGCACCGGGACAGGGACCTACGAGCAGTACTTC	TRBD1	TRBJ2-7	.	TRBV27
CASTVLGGGAFF	TGCGCCAGCACAGTCCTCGGTGGCGGAGCTTTCTTT	.	TRBJ1-1	once	TRBV10-2
CASSGQTEKLFF	TGTGCCAGCTCCGGACAGACAGAAAAACTGTTTTTT	.	TRBJ1-4	.	TRBV28
CASSLLIEQYF	TGTGCCAGCAGCCTCTTAATCGAGCAGTACTTC	.	TRBJ2-7	.	TRBV7-9
CASSPPGTRNNIQYF	TGCGCCAGCAGCCCTCCCGGGACTAGGAACAACATTCAGTACTTC	TRBD2	TRBJ2-4	.	TRBV5-1
CASSRGRTYEQFF	TGTGCCAGCAGCCGCGGGAGAACCTATGAGCAGTTCTTC	TRBD2	TRBJ2-1	once	TRBV7-3
CASSVAPTRGNEQFF	TGTGCCAGCAGCGTAGCTCCCACTAGAGGGAATGAGCAGTTCTTC	.	TRBJ2-1	.	TRBV9
CSVVVAGETQYF	TGCAGCGTTGTGGTAGCGGGTGAGACCCAGTACTTC	TRBD2	TRBJ2-5	.	TRBV29-1
CASGVSGVVETQYF	TGTGCCAGCGGAGTATCAGGGGTGGTGGAGACCCAGTACTTC	.	TRBJ2-5	.	TRBV19
CASSWGGSNQPQHF	TGTGCCAGCAGTTGGGGAGGCAGCAATCAGCCCCAGCATTTT	.	TRBJ1-5	once	TRBV6-5
CASSQVSLAGGSGGELFF	TGCGCCAGCAGCCAAGTCTCACTAGCGGGAGGGTCGGGCGGGGAGCTGTTTTTT	TRBD2	TRBJ2-2	.	TRBV4-3
CASSFGTVGETQYF	TGTGCCAGCAGCTTCGGGACAGTTGGGGAGACCCAGTACTTC	TRBD1	TRBJ2-5	few	TRBV14
CASIPGPGANVLTF	TGTGCCAGTATCCCCGGTCCCGGGGCCAACGTCCTGACTTTC	.	TRBJ2-6	.	TRBV19
CASSQDWTSGTFGDEQFF	TGCGCCAGCAGCCAAGACTGGACTAGCGGGACCTTTGGGGATGAGCAGTTCTTC	TRBD2	TRBJ2-1	.	TRBV4-1
CASSEAPRWPSGITDTGELFF	TGTGCCAGCAGTGAAGCGCCCCGCTGGCCTAGCGGGATAACTGATACCGGGGAGCTGTTTTTT	TRBD2	TRBJ2-2	.	TRBV2
CASSPRVRGFDDEQFF	TGTGCCAGCAGCCCGAGGGTAAGGGGGTTTGACGATGAGCAGTTCTTC	.	TRBJ2-1	.	TRBV9
CASSGSREGPSEQPQHF	TGTGCCAGCTCAGGGTCTCGGGAGGGGCCCTCGGAACAGCCCCAGCATTTT	.	TRBJ1-5	once	TRBV18
CASSQVMEYEQYF	TGCGCCAGCAGCCAAGTAATGGAGTACGAGCAGTACTTC	.	TRBJ2-7	.	TRBV4-1
CASSMLTPGNTIYF	TGTGCCAGTAGTATGCTTACACCTGGAAACACCATATATTTT	.	TRBJ1-3	few	TRBV19
CASSLGLAGVTDTQYF	TGTGCCAGCAGCTTAGGTCTAGCGGGAGTGACAGATACGCAGTATTTT	TRBD2	TRBJ2-3	.	TRBV13
CASSRGPTEAFF	TGTGCAAGCAGCAGGGGGCCCACTGAAGCTTTCTTT	TRBD1	TRBJ1-1	.	TRBV2
CASSLSAGINEKLFF	TGTGCCAGCAGTCTTTCGGCAGGTATTAATGAAAAACTGTTTTTT	.	TRBJ1-4	.	TRBV6-6
CASSLAGVSSYEQYF	TGTGCCAGCAGCTTAGCGGGAGTGAGCTCCTACGAGCAGTACTTC	TRBD2	TRBJ2-7	once	TRBV7-3
CASSLGGVNTEAFF	TGTGCCAGCAGCTTAGGGGGGGTGAACACTGAAGCTTTCTTT	.	TRBJ1-1	.	TRBV7-3
CASTQGSYSGANVLTF	TGTGCCAGCACTCAGGGGTCCTACTCTGGGGCCAACGTCCTGACTTTC	.	TRBJ2-6	.	TRBV7-9
CASSLVVQTYEQYF	TGTGCCAGCAGCTTAGTCGTACAGACCTACGAGCAGTACTTC	.	TRBJ2-7	.	TRBV7-2
CASSSTAFSGNTIYF	TGTGCCAGCAGTTCGACAGCCTTCTCTGGAAACACCATATATTTT	.	TRBJ1-3	.	TRBV6-5
CASSSAGGYEQYF	TGCGCCAGCAGCTCAGCGGGCGGCTACGAGCAGTACTTC	.	TRBJ2-7	.	TRBV4-1
CASSGQGLRAFF	TGTGCCAGCAGCGGACAGGGATTGAGAGCTTTCTTT	TRBD1	TRBJ1-1	.	TRBV11-1
CASSLERIYEQYF	TGCGCCAGCAGCTTGGAGCGGATCTACGAGCAGTACTTC	.	TRBJ2-7	.	TRBV5-1
CAWSTGLHSNQPQHF	TGTGCCTGGAGTACAGGTCTCCATAGCAATCAGCCCCAGCATTTT	.	TRBJ1-5	few	TRBV30
CASSLGTGANEQFF	TGCGCCAGCAGCTTAGGAACAGGGGCTAATGAGCAGTTCTTC	TRBD1	TRBJ2-1	few	TRBV5-1